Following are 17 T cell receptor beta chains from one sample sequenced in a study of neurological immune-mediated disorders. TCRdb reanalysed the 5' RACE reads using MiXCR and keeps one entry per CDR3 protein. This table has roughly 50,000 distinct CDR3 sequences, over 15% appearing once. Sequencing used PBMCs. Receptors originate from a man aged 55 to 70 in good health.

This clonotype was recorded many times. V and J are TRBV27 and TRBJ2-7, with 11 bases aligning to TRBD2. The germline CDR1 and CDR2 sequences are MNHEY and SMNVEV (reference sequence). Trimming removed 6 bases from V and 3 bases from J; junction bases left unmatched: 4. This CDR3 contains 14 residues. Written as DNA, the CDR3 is TGTGCCAGCAGCAGGACTAGCGGGTTCTACGAGCAGTACTTC. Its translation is CASSRTSGFYEQYF.

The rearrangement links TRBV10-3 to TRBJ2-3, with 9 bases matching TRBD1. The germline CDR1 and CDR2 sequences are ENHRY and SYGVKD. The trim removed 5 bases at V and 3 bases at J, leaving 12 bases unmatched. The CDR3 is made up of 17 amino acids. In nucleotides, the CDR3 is TGTGCCATCAGTCACGGGACAGGGAGGGAATTTACAGATACGCAGTATTTT. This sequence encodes CAISHGTGREFTDTQYF.

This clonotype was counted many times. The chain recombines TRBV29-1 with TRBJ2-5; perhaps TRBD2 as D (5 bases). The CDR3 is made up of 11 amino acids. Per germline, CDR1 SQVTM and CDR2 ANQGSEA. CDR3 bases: TGCAGTGCGCGGCGGGAAGAGACCCAGTACTTC. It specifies CSARREETQYF.

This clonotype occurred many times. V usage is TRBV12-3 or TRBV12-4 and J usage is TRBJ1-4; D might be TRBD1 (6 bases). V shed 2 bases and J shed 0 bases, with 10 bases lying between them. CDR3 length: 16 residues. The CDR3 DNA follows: TGTGCCAGCAGTTTAAGGGGGGCCGCAACTAATGAAAAACTGTTTTTT. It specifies CASSLRGAATNEKLFF.

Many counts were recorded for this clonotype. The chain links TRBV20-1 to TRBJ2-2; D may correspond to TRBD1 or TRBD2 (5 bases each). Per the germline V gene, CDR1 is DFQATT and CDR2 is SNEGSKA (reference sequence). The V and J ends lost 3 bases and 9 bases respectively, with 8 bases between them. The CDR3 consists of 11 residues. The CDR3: CSASPGRELFF. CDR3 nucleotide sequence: TGCAGTGCTAGTCCGGGGCGGGAGCTGTTTTTT.

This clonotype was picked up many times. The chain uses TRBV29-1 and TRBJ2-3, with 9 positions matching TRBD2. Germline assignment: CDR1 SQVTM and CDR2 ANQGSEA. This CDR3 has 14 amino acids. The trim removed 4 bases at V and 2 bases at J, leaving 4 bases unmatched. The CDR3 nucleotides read TGCAGCGTTGCGGGACTAGCAGCCACAGATACGCAGTATTTT. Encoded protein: CSVAGLAATDTQYF.

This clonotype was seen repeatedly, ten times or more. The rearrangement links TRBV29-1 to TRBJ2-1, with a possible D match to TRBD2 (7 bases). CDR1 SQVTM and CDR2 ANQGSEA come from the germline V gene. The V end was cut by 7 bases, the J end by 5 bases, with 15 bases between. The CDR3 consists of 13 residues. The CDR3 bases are TGCAGCGGGAGGGGGACTACCAACAATGAGCAGTTCTTC. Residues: CSGRGTTNNEQFF.

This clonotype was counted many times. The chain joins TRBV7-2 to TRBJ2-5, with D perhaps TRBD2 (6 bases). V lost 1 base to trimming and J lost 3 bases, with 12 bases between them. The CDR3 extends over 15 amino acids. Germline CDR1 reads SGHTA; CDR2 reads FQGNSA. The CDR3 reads CASSLGSGAEETQYF. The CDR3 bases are TGTGCCAGCAGCTTAGGGTCGGGAGCGGAAGAGACCCAGTACTTC. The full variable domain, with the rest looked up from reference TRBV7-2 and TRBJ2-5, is GAGVSQSPSNKVTEKGKDVELRCDPISGHTALYWYRQSLGQGLEFLIYFQGNSAPDKSGLPSDRFSAERTGGSVSTLTIQRTQQEDSAVYLCASSLGSGAEETQYFGPGTRLLVL.

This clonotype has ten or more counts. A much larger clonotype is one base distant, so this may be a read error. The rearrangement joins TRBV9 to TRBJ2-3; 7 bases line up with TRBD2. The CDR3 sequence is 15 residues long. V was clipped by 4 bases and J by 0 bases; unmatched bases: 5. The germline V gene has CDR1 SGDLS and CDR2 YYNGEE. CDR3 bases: TGTGCCAGCAGCTCGAGCGGGACTAGCACAGATACGCAGTATTTT. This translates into CASSSSGTSTDTQYF. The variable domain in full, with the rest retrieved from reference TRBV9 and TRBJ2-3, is DSGVTQTPKHLITATGQRVTLRCSPRSGDLSVYWYQQSLDQGLQFLIQYYNGEERAKGNILERFSAQQFPDLHSELNLSSLELGDSALYFCASSSSGTSTDTQYFGPGTRLTVL.

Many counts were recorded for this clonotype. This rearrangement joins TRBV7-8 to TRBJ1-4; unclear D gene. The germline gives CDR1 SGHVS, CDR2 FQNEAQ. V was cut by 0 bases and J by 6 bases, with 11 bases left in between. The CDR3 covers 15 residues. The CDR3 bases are TGTGCCAGCAGCTTAGCTCGGGTCCCCTATGAAAAACTGTTTTTT. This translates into CASSLARVPYEKLFF.

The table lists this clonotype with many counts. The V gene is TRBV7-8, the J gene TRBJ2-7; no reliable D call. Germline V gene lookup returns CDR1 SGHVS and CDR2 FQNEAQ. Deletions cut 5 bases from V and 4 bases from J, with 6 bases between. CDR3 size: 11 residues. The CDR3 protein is CASSNQYEQYF. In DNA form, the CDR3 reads TGTGCCAGCAGCAACCAGTACGAGCAGTACTTC.

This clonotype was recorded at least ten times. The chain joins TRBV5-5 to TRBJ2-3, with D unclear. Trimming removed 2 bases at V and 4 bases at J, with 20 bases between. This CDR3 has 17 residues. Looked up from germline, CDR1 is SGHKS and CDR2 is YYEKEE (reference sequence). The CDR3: CASSFLPASGLADTQYF. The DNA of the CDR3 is TGTGCCAGCAGCTTTCTCCCGGCCAGTGGTTTGGCAGATACGCAGTATTTT.

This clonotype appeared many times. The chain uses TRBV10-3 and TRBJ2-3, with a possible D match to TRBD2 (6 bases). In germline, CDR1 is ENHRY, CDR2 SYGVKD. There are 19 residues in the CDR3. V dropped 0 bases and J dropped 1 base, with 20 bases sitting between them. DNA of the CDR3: TGTGCCATCAGTGAGTCGAATTATTTTGCGGGGACGGGCACAGATACGCAGTATTTT. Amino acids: CAISESNYFAGTGTDTQYF.

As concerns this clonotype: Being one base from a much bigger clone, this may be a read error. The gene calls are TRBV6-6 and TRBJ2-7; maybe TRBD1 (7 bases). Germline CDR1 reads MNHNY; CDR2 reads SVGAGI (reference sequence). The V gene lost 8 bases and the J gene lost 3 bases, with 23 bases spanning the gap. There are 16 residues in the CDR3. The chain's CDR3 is CASEGARTGDNYEQYF. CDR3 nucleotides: TGTGCCAGCGAGGGGGCCCGGACGGGAGACAACTACGAGCAGTACTTC.

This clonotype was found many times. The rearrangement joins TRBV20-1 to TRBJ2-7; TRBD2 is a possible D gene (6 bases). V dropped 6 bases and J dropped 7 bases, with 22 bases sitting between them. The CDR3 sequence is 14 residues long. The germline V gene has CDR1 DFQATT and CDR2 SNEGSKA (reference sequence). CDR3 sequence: CSAAASDSPREQYF. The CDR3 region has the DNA TGCAGTGCGGCGGCTAGCGACTCGCCTAGGGAGCAGTACTTC.

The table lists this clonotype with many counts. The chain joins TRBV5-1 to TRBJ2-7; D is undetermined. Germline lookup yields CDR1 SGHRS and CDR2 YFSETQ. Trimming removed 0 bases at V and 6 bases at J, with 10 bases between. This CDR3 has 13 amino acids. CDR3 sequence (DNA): TGCGCCAGCAGCTTGGCCCCTAAGATCGAGCAGTACTTC. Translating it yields CASSLAPKIEQYF. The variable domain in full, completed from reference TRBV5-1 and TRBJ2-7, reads KAGVTQTPRYLIKTRGQQVTLSCSPISGHRSVSWYQQTPGQGLQFLFEYFSETQRNKGNFPGRFSGRQFSNSRSEMNVSTLELGDSALYLCASSLAPKIEQYFGPGTRLTVT.

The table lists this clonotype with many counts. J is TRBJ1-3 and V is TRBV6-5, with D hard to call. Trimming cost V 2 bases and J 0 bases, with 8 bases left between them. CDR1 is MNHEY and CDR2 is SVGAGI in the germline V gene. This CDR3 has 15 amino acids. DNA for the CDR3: TGTGCCAGCAGTTACGTGGCAGACTCTGGAAACACCATATATTTT. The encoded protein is CASSYVADSGNTIYF.